These 20 T cell receptor beta chains originate from one sample sequenced in a study of shared clonotypes between healthy human individuals. Sequenced by immunoSEQ multiplex PCR; TCRdb stores in-frame clones only, minus some. The sample holds approximately 2,000,000 clones; 85% to 95% are singletons and the top ten take 0.37%. The source material was naive CD4+ T cells from PBMCs. Subset in this sample: CD45RA+ positively selected. The receptor set was obtained from a man aged 18 to 29 in good health. Some clones in this sample may be carry-over from other donors' samples.

The chain recombines TRBV7-3 with TRBJ2-3; TRBD2 might be the D (5 bases). Trimming took 5 bases from V and 4 from J, leaving 16 bases between them. The length of the CDR3 is 15 residues. The germline gives CDR1 SGHTA, CDR2 FQGTGA. The DNA of the CDR3 is TGTGCCAGCAGCCCGACGGGAAGTTCGGCAGATACGCAGTATTTT. The encoded protein is CASSPTGSSADTQYF.

This chain uses TRBV14 with TRBJ2-1; D gene unclear. CDR1 and CDR2 (germline): SGHDN, FVKESK. CDR3 size: 14 residues. Deletions cut 4 bases from V and 5 bases from J, with 12 bases between. CDR3 DNA: TGTGCCAGCAGCCCTACCTTGGATAACAATGAGCAGTTCTTC. As protein: CASSPTLDNNEQFF.

Turning to this clone: Other DNA sequences in this sample translate to the same CDR3. The chain links TRBV18 to TRBJ2-1, with D uncertain. CDR1 KGHSH and CDR2 LQKENI come from the germline V gene. Trimming removed 3 bases at V and 10 bases at J, with 7 bases between. CDR3 length: 11 residues. In DNA, the CDR3 is TGTGCCAGCTCACCCCAAGGCGAGCAGTTCTTC. Its protein product is CASSPQGEQFF. Using reference TRBV18 and TRBJ2-1 for the parts outside the CDR3, the full variable domain is NAGVMQNPRHLVRRRGQEARLRCSPMKGHSHVYWYRQLPEEGLKFMVYLQKENIIDESGMPKERFSAEFPKEGPSILRIQQVVRGDSAAYFCASSPQGEQFFGPGTRLTVL.

The DNA of the CDR3 is TGTGCCAGCAGCTTAGTCGGCCGGGAGCAGCCCCAGCATTTT. As protein: CASSLVGREQPQHF. This sequence joins TRBV7-2 and TRBJ1-5; D gene uncertain. CDR1 and CDR2 (germline): SGHTA, FQGNSA. This CDR3 has 14 residues. Trimming cost V 1 base and J 7 bases, with 11 bases left between them.

On this clone: Other DNA sequences within the sample encode an identical CDR3. V usage is TRBV7-2 and J usage is TRBJ2-7; D remains ambiguous. The V gene's germline CDR1 is SGHTA and CDR2 FQGNSA. V shed 1 base and J shed 0 bases, with 7 bases lying between them. CDR3 size: 14 residues. The CDR3 here is CASSLVSSSYEQYF. The CDR3 bases are TGTGCCAGCAGCTTAGTATCCAGCTCCTACGAGCAGTACTTC.

This clone came up once. V is TRBV6-5 and J is TRBJ2-1; D unclear. V lost 4 bases, J lost 7 bases, and 8 bases lay in between. The CDR3 runs to 12 residues. Germline V gene sequence: CDR1 MNHEY, CDR2 SVGAGI. The CDR3 sequence is CASSSTSNEQFF. CDR3 in DNA: TGTGCCAGCAGTTCGACTTCGAATGAGCAGTTCTTC.

The chain links TRBV27 to TRBJ2-7; 12 nucleotides agree with TRBD2. With 3 bases clipped from V and 2 bases from J, the junction kept 5 bases outside the gene matches. This CDR3 contains 16 residues. CDR1 MNHEY and CDR2 SMNVEV come from the germline V gene (reference sequence). Here the CDR3 reads CASSFLTSGRTYEQYF. CDR3 DNA sequence: TGTGCCAGCAGTTTCCTAACTAGCGGGAGGACCTACGAGCAGTACTTC.

The V and J genes are TRBV19 and TRBJ2-7, with 7 nucleotides matching TRBD2. Trimming removed 3 bases from V and 3 bases from J; junction bases left unmatched: 8. Germline CDR1 reads LNHDA; CDR2 reads SQIVND (reference sequence). This CDR3 is 15 amino acids long. The CDR3 DNA is TGTGCCAGTAGTATGGGGTCGGGGGGTTACTACGAGCAGTACTTC. Protein sequence: CASSMGSGGYYEQYF.

The chain employs TRBV19 and TRBJ2-3; D is unclear. Trimming removed 0 bases at V and 4 bases at J, with 8 bases between. CDR3 length equals 14 residues. Per germline, CDR1 LNHDA and CDR2 SQIVND (reference sequence). CDR3 DNA: TGTGCCAGTAGTATAGATCTATTTGCAGATACGCAGTATTTT. Protein sequence: CASSIDLFADTQYF.

The V call is TRBV9, the J call TRBJ2-6; no definite D call. This CDR3 contains 16 residues. The ends were cut back, 1 base at V and 0 bases at J, with 8 bases in the middle. Germline assignment: CDR1 SGDLS and CDR2 YYNGEE. The chain's CDR3 is CASSVPVSSGANVLTF. The CDR3 bases are TGTGCCAGCAGCGTACCCGTTAGCTCTGGGGCCAACGTCCTGACTTTC.

The chain carries TRBV5-1 and TRBJ2-7; 7 bases match TRBD2. Trimming at V came to 1 base and at J to 3 bases, leaving 7 bases not matched to a gene. The CDR3 runs to 15 residues. Germline values: CDR1 SGHRS, CDR2 YFSETQ. The CDR3 loop is CASSLRKAGDYEQYF. The CDR3 coding sequence is TGCGCCAGCAGCTTGAGAAAGGCGGGGGACTACGAGCAGTACTTC.

The chain links TRBV28 to TRBJ2-6; 8 positions agree with TRBD1. In germline, CDR1 is MDHEN, CDR2 SYDVKM. The CDR3 consists of 16 residues. V lost 6 bases and J lost 4; bases outside the gene matches: 8. Written as DNA, the CDR3 is TGTGCCAGCAGAGAACACAGGGGGTCCGGGGCCAACGTCCTGACTTTC. Protein sequence: CASREHRGSGANVLTF.

The V call is TRBV19, the J call TRBJ1-5; the D gene is possibly TRBD1 (5 bases). The CDR3 extends over 15 amino acids. V was cut by 7 bases and J by 6 bases, with 19 bases left in between. Germline V gene sequence: CDR1 LNHDA, CDR2 SQIVND (reference sequence). CDR3 protein: CASTETEAGGQPQHF. The CDR3 nucleotides are TGTGCCAGTACCGAGACGGAGGCCGGGGGTCAGCCCCAGCATTTT.

The sample holds a few counts of this clone. The sample carries other DNA sequences with the same CDR3. This rearrangement joins TRBV7-9 to TRBJ2-3; D is undetermined. Per the germline V gene, CDR1 is SEHNR and CDR2 is FQNEAQ (reference sequence). Trimming took 1 base from V and 4 from J, leaving 9 bases between them. The CDR3 runs to 14 residues. CDR3 in DNA: TGTGCCAGCAGCTTAGACAGAGGCGCAGATACGCAGTATTTT. This sequence encodes CASSLDRGADTQYF.

The gene calls are TRBV30 and TRBJ2-3; D gene uncertain. Trimming removed 5 bases at V and 5 bases at J, with 11 bases between. The CDR3 contains 12 residues. The V gene's germline CDR1 is GTSNPN and CDR2 SVGIG (reference sequence). The CDR3 nucleotides read TGTGCCTGGGGCTCCCTGGTAGATACGCAGTATTTT. This gives the protein CAWGSLVDTQYF.

The chain uses TRBV9 and TRBJ1-1; TRBD1 is a possible D gene (6 bases). Germline CDR1 reads SGDLS; CDR2 reads YYNGEE. V lost 4 bases and J lost 0, with 10 bases in between. CDR3 size: 14 residues. CDR3 in DNA: TGTGCCAGCAGCCGACAGGATATGAACACTGAAGCTTTCTTT. Translation: CASSRQDMNTEAFF.

This rearrangement joins TRBV15 to TRBJ1-4; D may be TRBD1 (6 bases). The CDR3 sequence is 15 residues long. The V and J ends lost 5 bases and 0 bases respectively, with 10 bases between them. CDR1 and CDR2 from the germline V gene are LNHNV and YYDKDF (reference sequence). In DNA, the CDR3 is TGTGCCACCAGCGGGAGACAGGCAACTAATGAAAAACTGTTTTTT. This codes for CATSGRQATNEKLFF.

Regarding this clone: The identical CDR3 is also encoded by other nucleotide sequences in the sample. J is TRBJ2-1 and V is TRBV5-1; D not certain. The CDR3 extends over 12 amino acids. V was pared by 4 bases and J by 9 bases, with 11 bases between. CDR1 SGHRS and CDR2 YFSETQ come from the germline V gene. The chain's CDR3 is CASSLRGPEQFF. The DNA of the CDR3 is TGCGCCAGCAGCCTGAGAGGTCCTGAGCAGTTCTTC.

The V call is TRBV7-2, the J call TRBJ2-7; TRBD1 agrees at 7 bases. The CDR3 has 14 amino acids. Germline CDR1 reads SGHTA; CDR2 reads FQGNSA. Losses at the gene ends were 3 bases for V and 4 bases for J; bases not matched to a gene: 6. DNA of the CDR3: TGTGCCAGCAGCTTCCAACAGGGGACGTACGAGCAGTACTTC. Translating it yields CASSFQQGTYEQYF.

This sequence joins TRBV7-6 and TRBJ2-6; D is perhaps TRBD1 or TRBD2 (6 bases each). The CDR3 is made up of 14 amino acids. Trimming removed 5 bases from V and 5 bases from J, with 10 bases in between. Per the germline V gene, CDR1 is SGHVS and CDR2 is FNYEAQ. CDR3 bases: TGTGCCAGCAGCAAGGGGGGCTGGGCCAACGTCCTGACTTTC. It translates to CASSKGGWANVLTF.